This T cell receptor (beta chain) was sequenced for a study of T cell repertoires in MIS-A myocarditis. This clone showed up just a few times. CDR3 size: 18 residues. The V and J ends lost 0 bases and 2 bases, in that order; junction bases with no gene match: 6. Germline V gives CDR1 SGHAT, CDR2 FQNNGV. Sequencing used immunoSEQ multiplex PCR; TCRdb keeps in-frame clones, though not all of them. The sample yields around 7,000 clones, 78% seen once. The receptor comes from a man aged 18 to 29 with fulminant myocarditis from multisystem inflammatory syndrome in adults (MIS-A) after COVID-19. The sample comprised right inferior lung lobe tissue obtained at autopsy. The gene calls are TRBV11-2 and TRBJ2-6; TRBD1 agrees at 8 bases. The CDR3 DNA follows: TGTGCCAGCAGCTTAGATCTCGGCAGGGGGCCTGGGGCCAACGTCCTGACTTTC. Translated, it gives CASSLDLGRGPGANVLTF. Supplemented by reference TRBV11-2 and TRBJ2-6, the full variable domain reads EAGVAQSPRYKIIEKRQSVAFWCNPISGHATLYWYQQILGQGPKLLIQFQNNGVVDDSQLPKDRFSAERLKGVDSTLKIQPAKLEDSAVYLCASSLDLGRGPGANVLTFGAGSRLTVL.